The 20 T cell receptor beta chains given below trace back to one sample, sequenced in a study of blood T cell repertoires in COVID-19. TCRdb's copy holds only in-frame clones and misses some; the assay was immunoSEQ multiplex PCR. The repertoire has about 70,000 clones, roughly 91% of them found once; the top ten carry around 9.9%. The sample consisted of peripheral blood. Receptor source: a woman aged 18-29 years with acute or convalescent COVID-19.

V is TRBV18 and J is TRBJ2-7; 7 bases are shared with TRBD1. CDR3 length: 14 residues. V shed 3 bases and J 5 bases; nucleotides not matched to a gene: 7. Germline lookup yields CDR1 KGHSH and CDR2 LQKENI. CDR3 DNA: TGTGCCAGCTCACCCGGCACAGGGGACGACGAGCAGTACTTC. The encoded protein is CASSPGTGDDEQYF.

The chain joins TRBV6-1 to TRBJ2-7; possibly TRBD1 for D (6 bases). CDR1 MNHNS and CDR2 SASEGT come from the germline V gene. The CDR3 sequence is 15 residues long. The V end lost 2 bases, the J end lost 2 bases, and 13 bases lay between the germline ends. The CDR3 here is CASSETGRTPYEQYF. Here the CDR3 DNA reads TGTGCCAGCAGTGAAACAGGGAGAACACCCTACGAGCAGTACTTC.

J is TRBJ2-3 and V is TRBV10-2, with D uncertain. V dropped 4 bases and J dropped 0 bases, with 5 bases sitting between them. Per the germline V gene, CDR1 is WSHSY and CDR2 is SAAADI. This CDR3 comprises 13 residues. This CDR3 is CASSVPSTDTQYF. The DNA of the CDR3 is TGCGCCAGCAGTGTCCCAAGCACAGATACGCAGTATTTT.

V is TRBV2 and J is TRBJ1-5; D is uncertain. The CDR3 is made up of 15 amino acids. Trimming removed 7 bases from V and 1 base from J, with 14 bases in between. CDR1 and CDR2 from the germline V gene are SNHLY and FYNNEI. CDR3 protein: CASTLTVVSNQPQHF. CDR3 nucleotide sequence: TGTGCCAGCACCCTGACTGTAGTCAGCAATCAGCCCCAGCATTTT.

This sequence joins TRBV2 and TRBJ1-1; D is possibly TRBD1 (6 bases). CDR1 and CDR2 (germline): SNHLY, FYNNEI. Trimming pared 2 bases from V and 7 bases from J, leaving 14 bases between. The CDR3 spans 14 residues. Here the CDR3 reads CASSESSGVVEAFF. DNA of the CDR3: TGTGCCAGCAGTGAATCATCAGGGGTGGTTGAAGCTTTCTTT.

DNA for the CDR3: TGTGCCAGCAGAAACCAGGGGGCGGGCACTGAAGCTTTCTTT. The encoded protein is CASRNQGAGTEAFF. The V gene is TRBV19, the J gene TRBJ1-1, with 8 positions matching TRBD1. CDR1 is LNHDA and CDR2 is SQIVND in the germline V gene (reference sequence). Trimming removed 9 bases from V and 4 bases from J; junction bases left unmatched: 10. This CDR3 has 14 residues.

The chain recombines TRBV7-8 with TRBJ1-2; no definite D call. Looked up from germline, CDR1 is SGHVS and CDR2 is FQNEAQ. This CDR3 is 13 amino acids long. V was clipped by 3 bases and J by 8 bases, with 13 bases between them. The CDR3, as DNA: TGTGCCAGCAGCTTTGAGGGTTGGGGAGGCTACACCTTC. It is translated as CASSFEGWGGYTF.

The gene calls are TRBV12-3 or TRBV12-4 and TRBJ2-2, with 7 bases lining up with TRBD1. This CDR3 has 13 amino acids. Germline trimming cut 6 bases from V and 6 bases from J; bases unmatched to any gene: 4. CDR3 residues: CASRKTGAGELFF. CDR3 bases: TGTGCCAGCAGAAAAACAGGGGCCGGGGAGCTGTTTTTT.

V gene TRBV7-8 combines with J gene TRBJ2-2; 7 bases are a match to TRBD1. The CDR3 runs to 14 residues. Germline CDR1 SGHVS, CDR2 FQNEAQ. J was trimmed by 13 bases and V by 5 bases; bases with no gene match: 13. The chain's CDR3 is CASSVGTVGAGLFF. The CDR3, as DNA: TGTGCCAGCAGCGTAGGGACAGTCGGGGCAGGGCTGTTTTTT.

This chain links TRBV12-3 or TRBV12-4 with TRBJ1-1; D unresolved. Trimming pared 2 bases from V and 4 bases from J, leaving 5 bases between. CDR3 length: 12 amino acids. CDR3 in amino acids: CASSLQATEAFF. In DNA form, the CDR3 reads TGTGCCAGCAGTTTACAGGCCACTGAAGCTTTCTTT.

J is TRBJ2-1 and V is TRBV27; tentative D call: TRBD2 (6 bases). The germline CDR1 and CDR2 sequences are MNHEY and SMNVEV (reference sequence). This CDR3 is 12 amino acids long. V lost 4 bases and J lost 9, with 10 bases in between. The CDR3 nucleotides read TGTGCCAGCAGTTACTACGGGGGTGAGCAGTTCTTC. Protein sequence: CASSYYGGEQFF.

Here the CDR3 reads CASRASGSQETQYF. DNA for the CDR3: TGCGCCAGCAGGGCTAGCGGGAGTCAAGAGACCCAGTACTTC. The chain links TRBV10-2 to TRBJ2-5, with 10 positions matching TRBD2. The CDR3 totals 14 residues. J lost 2 bases, V lost 6 bases, and 3 bases had no gene match. The germline V gene has CDR1 WSHSY and CDR2 SAAADI.

The V gene is TRBV2, the J gene TRBJ2-3, with D maybe TRBD2 (6 bases). Germline V gene lookup returns CDR1 SNHLY and CDR2 FYNNEI. V lost 6 bases and J 0 bases, leaving 10 bases between the germline ends. The CDR3 has 14 residues. The CDR3 nucleotides are TGTGCCAGCAGCGAGGGACTGAGCACAGATACGCAGTATTTT. Translation: CASSEGLSTDTQYF.

The sample holds one count of this clone. This rearrangement joins TRBV6-6 to TRBJ2-5; perhaps TRBD1 as D (7 bases). Germline V gene sequence: CDR1 MNHNY, CDR2 SVGAGI (reference sequence). The CDR3 runs 15 residues. Trimming left V 4 bases short and J 1 base short, with 13 bases between. CDR3 DNA sequence: TGTGCCAGCAGTTCAGGGGGGACCCCCCAAGAGACCCAGTACTTC. Protein: CASSSGGTPQETQYF.

The rearrangement joins TRBV30 to TRBJ2-1, with D possibly being TRBD2 (5 bases). CDR1 and CDR2 (germline): GTSNPN, SVGIG (reference sequence). The V end was cut by 6 bases, the J end by 8 bases, with 11 bases between. The CDR3 is 11 amino acids. The CDR3 region is CACQRGYEQFF. The CDR3 DNA reads as TGTGCCTGCCAACGGGGTTATGAGCAGTTCTTC.

The CDR3 sequence: CASSAMAGGGETQYF. In DNA form, the CDR3 reads TGTGCCAGCAGCGCCATGGCAGGGGGTGGCGAGACCCAGTACTTC. The chain couples TRBV9 to TRBJ2-5, with 7 bases matching TRBD1. Germline-derived CDR1 and CDR2 are SGDLS and YYNGEE. Losses at the gene ends were 3 bases for V and 5 bases for J; bases not matched to a gene: 10. The CDR3 loop spans 15 amino acids.

This chain connects TRBV24-1 to TRBJ2-3; 13 bases match TRBD2. With 4 bases clipped from V and 2 bases from J, the junction kept 5 bases outside the gene matches. The CDR3 is made up of 17 amino acids. Germline V gene data show CDR1 as KGHDR and CDR2 as SFDVKD. The CDR3 loop is CATSERTSGRNTDTQYF. The CDR3 DNA is TGTGCCACCAGTGAACGGACTAGCGGGAGAAACACAGATACGCAGTATTTT.

The genes are TRBV3-1 (or the pseudogene TRBV3-2) and TRBJ1-3; D is ambiguous. This CDR3 contains 17 residues. V lost 2 bases, J lost 0 bases, and 14 bases lay in between. From germline, CDR1 is LGHDT and CDR2 YNNKEL (reference sequence). The CDR3 reads CASSQKSPGSSGNTIYF. As DNA, the CDR3 is TGTGCCAGCAGCCAAAAATCGCCAGGTTCCTCTGGAAACACCATATATTTT.

CDR3 in amino acids: CASSRGRGDRGRMGETQYF. Written as DNA, the CDR3 is TGTGCCAGCAGCCGCGGGAGGGGAGATAGGGGGCGCATGGGAGAGACCCAGTACTTC. The rearrangement joins TRBV5-6 to TRBJ2-5, with 9 bases identical to TRBD2. J lost 4 bases, V lost 4 bases, and 20 bases had no gene match. From germline, CDR1 is SGHDT and CDR2 YYEEEE. The CDR3 consists of 19 residues.

The chain is built from TRBV7-9 and TRBJ2-1; 7 bases are shared with TRBD2. This CDR3 is 17 amino acids long. Germline CDR1 and CDR2: SEHNR and FQNEAQ (reference sequence). The V and J ends lost 1 base and 0 bases, in that order; junction bases with no gene match: 6. Here the CDR3 reads CASSLGLAESSYNEQFF. The DNA of the CDR3 is TGTGCCAGCAGCTTAGGACTAGCCGAGAGCTCCTACAATGAGCAGTTCTTC.